This TCR beta chain is drawn from a study of cytomegalovirus exposure and HLA in healthy donors. This clone was observed a handful of times. Its antigen is currently unknown. In germline, CDR1 is KGHSH, CDR2 LQKENI. The V gene end was trimmed by 6 bases and the J gene end by 0 bases; junction bases not matched to a gene: 11. The CDR3 has 16 amino acids. The study sampled nominally healthy donors, though unrecorded immune exposures were likely. The PCR was carried out with 60 Vbeta primers and 13 Jbeta primers. Here immunoSEQ multiplex PCR was the method, and the copy in TCRdb shows in-frame clones only, minus some. The repertoire holds some 160,000 clones, with roughly 75% as singletons. General observations from the study: In a later analysis, most CMV-associated TCR beta chains appeared HLA-restricted. An analysis done earlier found most TCR beta V segments productive about 87% or about 30% of the time. The study had only CMV serostatus as immune exposure information.

The sequenced material came from PBMCs. This receptor was obtained from a man aged 35-49 years in good health and CMV-seronegative. The chain joins TRBV18 to TRBJ2-7; 7 bases map to TRBD2. CDR3 nucleotides: TGTGCCAGCTCTCCTCGGGGAGGGGATAGCTCCTACGAGCAGTACTTC. Translation: CASSPRGGDSSYEQYF.